This T cell receptor (beta chain) is from a study of shared clonotypes between healthy human individuals. The V gene's germline CDR1 is SGHVS and CDR2 FQNEAQ. There are 15 residues in the CDR3. The V segment lost 6 bases and the J segment 6 bases; nucleotides outside the gene matches: 11. The method was immunoSEQ multiplex PCR; TCRdb's version includes in-frame clones alone and lacks a portion of them. The profile covers around 1 million clones, with approximately 80% appearing a single time and nearly 1.5% taken by the ten largest. The receptor was derived from a man aged 18 to 29 in good health. The sequenced sample consisted of memory CD4+ T cells sorted from blood. Subset in this sample: CD45RA-negative fraction. This rearrangement joins TRBV7-8 to TRBJ1-1, with 9 bases identical to TRBD1. DNA for the CDR3: TGTGCCAGCAGTGAACAGGGGTGGGACAGGGCTGAAGCTTTCTTT. Its translation is CASSEQGWDRAEAFF.